The 3 T cell receptor beta chains below come from one sample, sequenced in a study of chronic HIV infection and antiretroviral therapy. TCRdb called the 5' RACE reads again in MiXCR, with one record for every CDR3 protein. This repertoire shows approximately 30,000 distinct CDR3 sequences, around 8.6% found once; its top ten account for about 2.5%. The sequenced material came from peripheral blood. Receptor source: an adult who had HIV and had not received antiretroviral therapy, or was an uninfected healthy control (not recorded which).

This clonotype occurred many times. This sequence joins TRBV13 and TRBJ1-2; D is undetermined. The CDR3 covers 14 residues. Germline V gene sequence: CDR1 PRHDT, CDR2 FYEKMQ (reference sequence). V shed 3 bases and J shed 0 bases, with 8 bases lying between them. CDR3 region: CASSFGNTNYGYTF. The CDR3 region has the DNA TGTGCCAGCAGCTTCGGAAATACTAACTATGGCTACACCTTC.

The CDR3 coding sequence is TGTGCCAGCTCACCAGCGGTGGTATCCTCTGGAAACACCATATATTTT. Its translation: CASSPAVVSSGNTIYF. This chain connects TRBV18 to TRBJ1-3; unclear D gene. Germline V gives CDR1 KGHSH, CDR2 LQKENI. CDR3 length equals 16 residues. The V and J ends lost 2 bases and 0 bases respectively, with 11 bases between them.

This clonotype was counted between two and nine times. V and J are TRBV6-2 or TRBV6-3 and TRBJ1-1; D is uncertain. This CDR3 contains 11 residues. V shed 5 bases and J shed 4 bases, with 5 bases lying between them. Looked up from germline, CDR1 is MNHEY and CDR2 is SVGEGT. The CDR3 DNA reads as TGTGCCAGCAGTCGAGTCACTGAAGCTTTCTTT. Translated, it gives CASSRVTEAFF.